This TCR beta chain was observed in a study of control samples from healthy donors and cancer patients. Assay: immunoSEQ multiplex PCR; the TCRdb copy retains only in-frame clones and omits some. The data hold some 96,000 clones, with more than 75% observed a single time. Per germline, CDR1 SGHTA and CDR2 FQGTGA. V lost 5 bases and J 5 bases, leaving 12 bases between the germline ends. The CDR3 loop spans 13 amino acids. The J gene is TRBJ1-1, the V gene TRBV7-3; D perhaps matches TRBD1 (5 bases). Sequenced material: blood. This receptor was identified in a woman aged 45-65 years in good health. The CDR3 protein is CASSLDRTTEAFF. Here the CDR3 DNA reads TGTGCCAGCAGCCTTGACAGAACTACTGAAGCTTTCTTT.